This TCR beta chain emerged from a study of blood T cell repertoires in COVID-19. Whole-study context: There were acute and convalescent COVID-19 samples, and they came from the United States, Italy and Spain. T cells, B-cell-depleted T cells, or PBMCs supplied cDNA or gDNA.

Germline V CDR1 and CDR2: SGHRS, YFSETQ. The CDR3 has 15 amino acids. With V trimmed by 5 bases and J by 8 bases, 11 bases remained unmatched. In its sample, this clone was seen once. Participant-reported clinical history was the basis for cohort assignment. Source study methods: Amplification of reference gene primers provided the estimated nucleated cell counts. Profiling relied on immunoSEQ multiplex PCR, and the TCRdb table lists in-frame clones only, not all of them. V and J calls and clone size are copied from that table; D and trimming were computed from the DNA. The sample lists about 170,000 clones; about 83% were seen once.

Sequencing used PBMCs or T cells enriched from blood (not recorded which). This chain links TRBV5-1 with TRBJ2-1; 9 nucleotides match TRBD2. The sequence derives from a woman aged 50 to 65 in a cohort exposed to, infected with or recovered from COVID-19 (not recorded which). As DNA, the CDR3 is TGCGCCAGCAGATTGCAGACTAGCGGATCAGATGAGCAGTTCTTC. Encoded protein: CASRLQTSGSDEQFF.